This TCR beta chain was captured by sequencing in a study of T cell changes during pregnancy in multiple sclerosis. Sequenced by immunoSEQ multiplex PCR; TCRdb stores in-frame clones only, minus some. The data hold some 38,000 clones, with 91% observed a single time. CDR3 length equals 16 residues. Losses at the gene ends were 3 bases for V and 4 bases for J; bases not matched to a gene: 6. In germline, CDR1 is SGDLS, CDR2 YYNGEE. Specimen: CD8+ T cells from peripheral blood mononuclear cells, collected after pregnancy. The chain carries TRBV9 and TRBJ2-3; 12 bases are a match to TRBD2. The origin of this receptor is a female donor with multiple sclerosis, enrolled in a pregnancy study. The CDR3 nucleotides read TGTGCCAGCAGCGCGACTAGCGGGAGATCGGCAGATACGCAGTATTTT. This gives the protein CASSATSGRSADTQYF. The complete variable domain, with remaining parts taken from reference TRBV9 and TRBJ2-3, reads DSGVTQTPKHLITATGQRVTLRCSPRSGDLSVYWYQQSLDQGLQFLIQYYNGEERAKGNILERFSAQQFPDLHSELNLSSLELGDSALYFCASSATSGRSADTQYFGPGTRLTVL.